This record looks at one T cell receptor beta chain sequence and its context. Antigen: not known. The data are from a study of T cell responses to AZD1222 COVID-19 vaccine. Produced via immunoSEQ multiplex PCR; TCRdb's table is partial and in-frame only. The sample has under 200,000 clones; roughly nine tenths are singletons. The V gene's germline CDR1 is LGHNA and CDR2 YNFKEQ. The CDR3 is 14 residues long. V lost 1 base to trimming and J lost 5 bases, with 11 bases between them. Findings and caveats of the study: CD4 TCRs covered the whole spike, strongest at regions 160-218 and 743-854. Nearly half of the spike-specific TCRs reportedly recognize variant regions that carry no mutations. The sample set comprised mostly white British donors with more females, and clonal diversity was possibly underestimated. With two AZD1222 doses given, Spike-specific TCR breadth and depth both rose.

The chain is built from TRBV4-2 and TRBJ1-1; D ambiguous. The TCR originated in an adult who received the AZD1222 COVID-19 vaccine. The sequencing used peripheral blood, collected 28 days after the second AZD1222 dose. CDR3 protein: CASSQGKGGTEAFF. CDR3 sequence (DNA): TGTGCCAGCAGCCAAGGAAAGGGAGGTACTGAAGCTTTCTTT.